This is a list of T cell receptor beta chains from one sample in a study of T cells in Graves' hyperthyroidism and ophthalmopathy. TCRdb reanalysed the multiplex PCR reads using MiXCR and keeps one entry per CDR3 protein. Of roughly 200,000 distinct CDR3 sequences in the sample, approximately 16% are singletons; the top ten hold 40% to 65%. Sequenced material: blood. Every receptor here comes from a woman aged 50 to 65 with Graves' hyperthyroidism. Each CDR3 is given with its conserved first and last residue. The order of the fields is clone size, V gene, D gene, J gene, CDR3 protein, CDR3 DNA. D genes are given only for firm matches. Size values are once, few and many counts, or a class for expanded clones, and some rows have none.

NA,TRBV27,NA,TRBJ2-5,CASSRREQETQYF,TGTGCCAGCAGCCGTAGGGAGCAGGAGACCCAGTACTTC
NA,TRBV18,TRBD1,TRBJ1-6,CASSFTGGSDSPLHF,TGTGCCAGCTCCTTTACAGGGGGCTCGGATTCACCCCTCCACTTT
NA,TRBV11-3,TRBD2,TRBJ2-1,CASSSHDLAAHYNEQFF,TGTGCCAGCAGCTCCCACGACCTAGCGGCCCACTACAATGAGCAGTTCTTC
NA,TRBV5-1,TRBD1,TRBJ2-7,CASSPRTGTTYEQYF,TGCGCCAGCAGCCCCCGGACAGGGACCACCTACGAGCAGTACTTC
many,TRBV20-1,NA,TRBJ2-7,CSASSGRGYEQYF,TGCAGTGCTAGCTCCGGGAGAGGTTACGAGCAGTACTTC
many,TRBV7-9,TRBD1,TRBJ2-5,CASSQWTGKETQYF,TGTGCCAGCAGCCAGTGGACAGGGAAAGAGACCCAGTACTTC
once,TRBV28,TRBD1,TRBJ1-2,CASSLLQGANVYGYTF,TGTGCCAGCAGTTTACTCCAGGGGGCCAATGTCTATGGCTACACCTTC
NA,TRBV12-3/TRBV12-4,NA,TRBJ2-1,CASRARASEQFF,TGTGCCAGCAGAGCGAGAGCTTCTGAGCAGTTCTTC
many,TRBV10-2,NA,TRBJ1-1,CASSEMWGEAFF,TGCGCCAGCAGTGAGATGTGGGGTGAAGCTTTCTTT
many,TRBV7-9,TRBD1,TRBJ1-2,CASSTRTSTGTGGGYTF,TGTGCCAGCAGTACACGGACCTCGACCGGGACAGGGGGTGGCTACACCTTC